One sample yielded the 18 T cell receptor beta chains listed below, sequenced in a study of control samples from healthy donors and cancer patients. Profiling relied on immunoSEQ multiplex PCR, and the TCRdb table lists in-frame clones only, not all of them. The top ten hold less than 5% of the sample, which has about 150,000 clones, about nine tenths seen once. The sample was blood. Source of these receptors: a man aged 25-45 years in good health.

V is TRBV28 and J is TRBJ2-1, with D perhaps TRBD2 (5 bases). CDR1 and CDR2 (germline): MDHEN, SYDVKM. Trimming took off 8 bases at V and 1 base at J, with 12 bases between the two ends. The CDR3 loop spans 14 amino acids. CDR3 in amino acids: CASAGRGSYNEQFF. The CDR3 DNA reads TGTGCCAGCGCGGGCCGGGGATCCTACAATGAGCAGTTCTTC.

The CDR3 nucleotides are TGTGCCAGCAGCCCCCGGACAGGGAGCTCTGGAAACACCATATATTTT. It is translated as CASSPRTGSSGNTIYF. The V call is TRBV9, the J call TRBJ1-3, with TRBD1 matching 8 bases. The CDR3 spans 16 residues. Looked up from germline, CDR1 is SGDLS and CDR2 is YYNGEE. V shed 4 bases and J 0 bases; nucleotides not matched to a gene: 6.

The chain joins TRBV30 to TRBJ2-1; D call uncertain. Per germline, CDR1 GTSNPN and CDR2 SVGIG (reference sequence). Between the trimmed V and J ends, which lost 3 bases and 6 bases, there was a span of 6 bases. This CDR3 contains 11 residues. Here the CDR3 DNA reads TGTGCCTGGAGCAGCAGCAATGAGCAGTTCTTC. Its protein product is CAWSSSNEQFF.

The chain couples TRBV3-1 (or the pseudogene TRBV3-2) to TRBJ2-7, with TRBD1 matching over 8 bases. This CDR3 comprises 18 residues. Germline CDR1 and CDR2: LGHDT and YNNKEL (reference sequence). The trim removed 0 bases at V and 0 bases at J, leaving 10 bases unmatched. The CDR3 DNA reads TGTGCCAGCAGCCAAGATACCACCAGGACAGGGCGCTCCTACGAGCAGTACTTC. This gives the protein CASSQDTTRTGRSYEQYF.

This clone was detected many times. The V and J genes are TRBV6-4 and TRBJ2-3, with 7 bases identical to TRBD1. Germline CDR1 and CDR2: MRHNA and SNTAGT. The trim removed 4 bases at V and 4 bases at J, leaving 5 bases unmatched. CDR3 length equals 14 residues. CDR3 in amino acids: CASSASQGADTQYF. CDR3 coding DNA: TGTGCCAGCAGTGCCTCGCAGGGGGCAGATACGCAGTATTTT.

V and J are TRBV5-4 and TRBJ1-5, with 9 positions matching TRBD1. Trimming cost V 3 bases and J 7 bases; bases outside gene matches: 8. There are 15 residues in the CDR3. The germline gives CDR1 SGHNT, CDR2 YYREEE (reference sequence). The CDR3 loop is CASSSPGQGHQPQHF. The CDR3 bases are TGTGCCAGCAGCTCGCCGGGACAGGGCCACCAGCCCCAGCATTTT.

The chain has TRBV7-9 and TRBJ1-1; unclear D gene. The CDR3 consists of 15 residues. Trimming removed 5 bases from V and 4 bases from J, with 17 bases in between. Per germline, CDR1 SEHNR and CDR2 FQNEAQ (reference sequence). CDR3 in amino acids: CASSNIEGGGTEAFF. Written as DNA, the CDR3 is TGTGCCAGCAGCAATATTGAAGGCGGTGGCACTGAAGCTTTCTTT.

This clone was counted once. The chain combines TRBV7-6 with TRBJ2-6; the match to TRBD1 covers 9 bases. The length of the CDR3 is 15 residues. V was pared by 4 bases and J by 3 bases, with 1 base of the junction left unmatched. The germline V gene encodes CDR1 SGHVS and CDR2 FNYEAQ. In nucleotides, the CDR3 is TGTGCCAGCAGCTGGGACAGGGATGGGGCCAACGTCCTGACTTTC. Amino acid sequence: CASSWDRDGANVLTF.

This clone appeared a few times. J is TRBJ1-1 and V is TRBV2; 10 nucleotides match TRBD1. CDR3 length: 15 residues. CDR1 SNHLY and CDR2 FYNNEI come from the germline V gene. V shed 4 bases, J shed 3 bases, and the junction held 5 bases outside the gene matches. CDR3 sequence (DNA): TGTGCCAGCAGTGGGGGAGGACAGGGGGACACTGAAGCTTTCTTT. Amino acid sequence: CASSGGGQGDTEAFF.

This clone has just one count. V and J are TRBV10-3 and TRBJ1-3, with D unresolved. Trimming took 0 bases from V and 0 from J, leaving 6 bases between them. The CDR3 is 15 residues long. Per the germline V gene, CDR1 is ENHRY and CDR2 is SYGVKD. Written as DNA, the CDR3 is TGTGCCATCAGTGAGTCAGTAAGCTCTGGAAACACCATATATTTT. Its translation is CAISESVSSGNTIYF.

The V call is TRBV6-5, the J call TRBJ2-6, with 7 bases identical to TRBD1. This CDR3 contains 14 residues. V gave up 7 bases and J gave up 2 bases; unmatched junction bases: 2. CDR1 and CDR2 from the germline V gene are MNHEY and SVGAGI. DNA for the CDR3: TGTGCCAGCACCGACAGGGCTGGGGCCAACGTCCTGACTTTC. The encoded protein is CASTDRAGANVLTF.

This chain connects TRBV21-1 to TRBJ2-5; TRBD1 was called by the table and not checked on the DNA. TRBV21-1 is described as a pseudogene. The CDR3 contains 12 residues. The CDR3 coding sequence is TGTGCCAGCAGCAGGGGGCGAGAGACCCAGTACTTC. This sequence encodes CASSRGRETQYF.

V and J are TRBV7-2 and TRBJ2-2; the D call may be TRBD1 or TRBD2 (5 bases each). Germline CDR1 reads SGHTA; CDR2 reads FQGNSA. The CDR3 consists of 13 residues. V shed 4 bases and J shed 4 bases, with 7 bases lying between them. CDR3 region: CASSWDGTGELFF. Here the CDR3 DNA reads TGTGCCAGCAGCTGGGACGGCACCGGGGAGCTGTTTTTT. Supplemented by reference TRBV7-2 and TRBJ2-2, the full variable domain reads GAGVSQSPSNKVTEKGKDVELRCDPISGHTALYWYRQSLGQGLEFLIYFQGNSAPDKSGLPSDRFSAERTGGSVSTLTIQRTQQEDSAVYLCASSWDGTGELFFGEGSRLTVL.

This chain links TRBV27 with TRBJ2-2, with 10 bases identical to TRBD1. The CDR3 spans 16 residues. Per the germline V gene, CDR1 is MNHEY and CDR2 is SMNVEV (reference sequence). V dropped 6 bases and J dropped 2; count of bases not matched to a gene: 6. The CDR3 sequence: CASRPWDRGNTGELFF. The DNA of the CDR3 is TGTGCCAGCAGGCCCTGGGACAGGGGAAACACCGGGGAGCTGTTTTTT.

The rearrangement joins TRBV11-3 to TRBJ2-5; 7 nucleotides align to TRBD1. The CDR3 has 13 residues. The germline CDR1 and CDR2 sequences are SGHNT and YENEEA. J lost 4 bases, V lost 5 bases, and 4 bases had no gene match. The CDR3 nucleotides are TGTGCCAGCAGCGAGACAGGGTCAGAGACCCAGTACTTC. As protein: CASSETGSETQYF.

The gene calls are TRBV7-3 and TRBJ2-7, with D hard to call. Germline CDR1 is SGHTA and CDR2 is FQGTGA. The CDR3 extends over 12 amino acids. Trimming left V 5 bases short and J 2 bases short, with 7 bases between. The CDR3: CASSPGPYEQYF. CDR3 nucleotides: TGTGCCAGCAGCCCCGGACCCTACGAGCAGTACTTC.

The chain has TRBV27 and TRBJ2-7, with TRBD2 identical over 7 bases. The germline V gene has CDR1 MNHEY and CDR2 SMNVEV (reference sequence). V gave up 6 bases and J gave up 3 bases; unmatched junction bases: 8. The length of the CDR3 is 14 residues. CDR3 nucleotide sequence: TGTGCCAGCAGATTTAGCGGGTCGGGCTACGAGCAGTACTTC. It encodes CASRFSGSGYEQYF.

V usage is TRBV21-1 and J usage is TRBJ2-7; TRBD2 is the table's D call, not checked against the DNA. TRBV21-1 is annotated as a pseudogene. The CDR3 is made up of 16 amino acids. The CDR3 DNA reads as TGTGCCAGCAGCAAAGAATTCCGGGGGGGCCTTTACGAGCAGTACTTC. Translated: CASSKEFRGGLYEQYF.